This is a list of T cell receptor beta chains from one sample in a study of CD8+ T cells in alopecia areata. Sequencing was performed with immunoSEQ multiplex PCR; in TCRdb, only in-frame clones are kept and a portion is missing. The sample has about 210,000 clones, 50% to 70% seen once. This sample comprised CD4+ T cells sorted from blood, obtained at week 4, from a patient treated with tofacitinib. These TCRs come from a human donor with alopecia areata. CDR3s include the opening cysteine and the closing phenylalanine or tryptophan. Each record gives: CDR3 DNA, CDR3 protein, D gene, CDR3 length, J gene, V gene, clone size. D genes are given only for firm matches. Not every row has a clone size; where given, it reads once, few, many or a size class.

cdr3_nt: TGTGCCACCAGCAGAGATGTCGGCTCACCCCTCCACTTT; cdr3_aa: CATSRDVGSPLHF; d_call: NA; cdr3_length: 13; j_call: TRBJ1-6; v_call: TRBV15; clone_size: NA
cdr3_nt: TGTGCCAGCAGAGATACTACAGTTTCCTATGGCTACACCTTC; cdr3_aa: CASRDTTVSYGYTF; d_call: NA; cdr3_length: 14; j_call: TRBJ1-2; v_call: TRBV27; clone_size: NA
cdr3_nt: TGTGCCAGCGCCACTGGGACAGGCGACACTGAAGCTTTCTTT; cdr3_aa: CASATGTGDTEAFF; d_call: TRBD1; cdr3_length: 14; j_call: TRBJ1-1; v_call: TRBV25-1; clone_size: NA
cdr3_nt: TGTGCCAGCAGCTTAGCGGCGCGGGGGGGCAGGGAGAACAATGAGCAGTTCTTC; cdr3_aa: CASSLAARGGRENNEQFF; d_call: TRBD2; cdr3_length: 18; j_call: TRBJ2-1; v_call: TRBV7-2; clone_size: NA
cdr3_nt: TGTGCCAGCAGCTTAGGCAGGGCGGTCGGGGAGCTGTTTTTT; cdr3_aa: CASSLGRAVGELFF; d_call: NA; cdr3_length: 14; j_call: TRBJ2-2; v_call: TRBV7-2; clone_size: NA
cdr3_nt: TGTGCCAGCAGCCCCCCGGGGCAGGGAAGGGAAAAACTGTTTTTT; cdr3_aa: CASSPPGQGREKLFF; d_call: NA; cdr3_length: 15; j_call: TRBJ1-4; v_call: TRBV25-1; clone_size: NA
cdr3_nt: TGTGCCAGTAGAACCCCGGGACAGGGGGCTGGTCAGCCCCAGCATTTT; cdr3_aa: CASRTPGQGAGQPQHF; d_call: TRBD1; cdr3_length: 16; j_call: TRBJ1-5; v_call: TRBV19; clone_size: NA
cdr3_nt: TGTGCCAGCAGTTACCCTAGTATCCAAGAGACCCAGTACTTC; cdr3_aa: CASSYPSIQETQYF; d_call: NA; cdr3_length: 14; j_call: TRBJ2-5; v_call: TRBV6-6; clone_size: few
cdr3_nt: TGTGCCAGTAGTAATGGCCTTCTTAGCAATCAGCCCCAGCATTTT; cdr3_aa: CASSNGLLSNQPQHF; d_call: NA; cdr3_length: 15; j_call: TRBJ1-5; v_call: TRBV19; clone_size: few
cdr3_nt: TGCAGCGTTGGAGGGGCCGGGAGAATCGGGGAGCTGTTTTTT; cdr3_aa: CSVGGAGRIGELFF; d_call: NA; cdr3_length: 14; j_call: TRBJ2-2; v_call: TRBV29-1; clone_size: NA
cdr3_nt: TGTGCCAGCAGTTTATCGCCCCTCTATGGCTACACCTTC; cdr3_aa: CASSLSPLYGYTF; d_call: NA; cdr3_length: 13; j_call: TRBJ1-2; v_call: TRBV27; clone_size: NA
cdr3_nt: TGCAGCGTGGGGCGACAGGGTGAAAAACTGTTTTTT; cdr3_aa: CSVGRQGEKLFF; d_call: TRBD1; cdr3_length: 12; j_call: TRBJ1-4; v_call: TRBV29-1; clone_size: NA
cdr3_nt: TGTGCCTGGAGTGACAGATCCTATGATTCACCCCTCCACTTT; cdr3_aa: CAWSDRSYDSPLHF; d_call: NA; cdr3_length: 14; j_call: TRBJ1-6; v_call: TRBV30; clone_size: NA
cdr3_nt: TGCAGCGTGGGTGGTATCGAGCAGTACTTC; cdr3_aa: CSVGGIEQYF; d_call: NA; cdr3_length: 10; j_call: TRBJ2-7; v_call: TRBV29-1; clone_size: NA
cdr3_nt: TGCAGCGTTGAATGGGGGTTGGAGGCAGATACGCAGTATTTT; cdr3_aa: CSVEWGLEADTQYF; d_call: NA; cdr3_length: 14; j_call: TRBJ2-3; v_call: TRBV29-1; clone_size: NA
cdr3_nt: TGTGCCAGCAAAGACCAGGGGGAACAGCCCCAGCATTTT; cdr3_aa: CASKDQGEQPQHF; d_call: TRBD1; cdr3_length: 13; j_call: TRBJ1-5; v_call: TRBV2; clone_size: NA
cdr3_nt: TGTGCCAGCAGCCCCGTCGGGGGGGCAGGAAACATTCAGTACTTC; cdr3_aa: CASSPVGGAGNIQYF; d_call: TRBD2; cdr3_length: 15; j_call: TRBJ2-4; v_call: TRBV7-2; clone_size: NA
cdr3_nt: TGTGCCTGGAGTGTCTCGGGGCTTAGTGAAAAACTGTTTTTT; cdr3_aa: CAWSVSGLSEKLFF; d_call: NA; cdr3_length: 14; j_call: TRBJ1-4; v_call: TRBV30; clone_size: NA
cdr3_nt: TGTGCCAGCAGCTCCCTTGGAACGGGATACGGGGAGCTGTTTTTT; cdr3_aa: CASSSLGTGYGELFF; d_call: NA; cdr3_length: 15; j_call: TRBJ2-2; v_call: TRBV5-6; clone_size: NA
cdr3_nt: TGCGCCAGCAGCTCGTCAGGGGGGTCCTACGAGCAGTACTTC; cdr3_aa: CASSSSGGSYEQYF; d_call: NA; cdr3_length: 14; j_call: TRBJ2-7; v_call: TRBV5-1; clone_size: NA
cdr3_nt: TGTGCCATCACTGGACAGGAGAACACCGGGGAGCTGTTTTTT; cdr3_aa: CAITGQENTGELFF; d_call: TRBD1; cdr3_length: 14; j_call: TRBJ2-2; v_call: TRBV10-3; clone_size: few
cdr3_nt: TGTGCCTGCGGTCGAAAAGGGGGCACTGAAGCTTTCTTT; cdr3_aa: CACGRKGGTEAFF; d_call: NA; cdr3_length: 13; j_call: TRBJ1-1; v_call: TRBV30; clone_size: NA
cdr3_nt: TGTGCCAGCAGCTTTACAGTGAATCAGAACACTGAAGCTTTCTTT; cdr3_aa: CASSFTVNQNTEAFF; d_call: NA; cdr3_length: 15; j_call: TRBJ1-1; v_call: TRBV9; clone_size: NA
cdr3_nt: TGTGCCAGCAAAACCAGGAACGAAAAACTGTTTTTT; cdr3_aa: CASKTRNEKLFF; d_call: NA; cdr3_length: 12; j_call: TRBJ1-4; v_call: TRBV6-5; clone_size: NA
cdr3_nt: TGTGCCAGCAGTGATCCGTTCCGGGAGCAGTACTTC; cdr3_aa: CASSDPFREQYF; d_call: NA; cdr3_length: 12; j_call: TRBJ2-7; v_call: TRBV6-1; clone_size: NA
cdr3_nt: TGTGCCAGCAGGATTAGGACAGGGTCGGGAGAGACCCAGTACTTC; cdr3_aa: CASRIRTGSGETQYF; d_call: TRBD1; cdr3_length: 15; j_call: TRBJ2-5; v_call: TRBV7-8; clone_size: NA
cdr3_nt: TGTGCCAGCGGGATTAGGGCAACTAATGAAAAACTGTTTTTT; cdr3_aa: CASGIRATNEKLFF; d_call: NA; cdr3_length: 14; j_call: TRBJ1-4; v_call: TRBV7-2; clone_size: few
cdr3_nt: TGCAGTGCTCTTGACAACACTGAAGCTTTCTTT; cdr3_aa: CSALDNTEAFF; d_call: NA; cdr3_length: 11; j_call: TRBJ1-1; v_call: TRBV20-1; clone_size: NA
cdr3_nt: TGTGCCAGCAGCTTGGCCGGGACAGAAAAAAATCAGCCCCAGCATTTT; cdr3_aa: CASSLAGTEKNQPQHF; d_call: TRBD1; cdr3_length: 16; j_call: TRBJ1-5; v_call: TRBV5-6; clone_size: NA
cdr3_nt: TGCAGCGTTAGACAGGTCAATGAGCAGTTCTTC; cdr3_aa: CSVRQVNEQFF; d_call: NA; cdr3_length: 11; j_call: TRBJ2-1; v_call: TRBV29-1; clone_size: few
cdr3_nt: TGCGCCAGCAGCCCCCCGGCGGGGGTGAGCAATGAGCAGTTCTTC; cdr3_aa: CASSPPAGVSNEQFF; d_call: TRBD2; cdr3_length: 15; j_call: TRBJ2-1; v_call: TRBV4-1; clone_size: NA
cdr3_nt: TGCGCCAGCAGCTTTCCGGGACAGGGAATATACGAGCAGTACTTC; cdr3_aa: CASSFPGQGIYEQYF; d_call: TRBD1; cdr3_length: 15; j_call: TRBJ2-7; v_call: TRBV5-1; clone_size: NA
cdr3_nt: TGCAGCGTGATGGACGGCATGAACACTGAAGCTTTCTTT; cdr3_aa: CSVMDGMNTEAFF; d_call: NA; cdr3_length: 13; j_call: TRBJ1-1; v_call: TRBV29-1; clone_size: NA
cdr3_nt: TGCGCCAGCAGCTTGGTGGCAGGGGTACCTAACAATGAGCAGTTCTTC; cdr3_aa: CASSLVAGVPNNEQFF; d_call: NA; cdr3_length: 16; j_call: TRBJ2-1; v_call: TRBV5-1; clone_size: NA
cdr3_nt: TGCGCCAGCAGCCTCACGGGTTTAAACTACGAGCAGTACTTC; cdr3_aa: CASSLTGLNYEQYF; d_call: NA; cdr3_length: 14; j_call: TRBJ2-7; v_call: TRBV4-1; clone_size: NA
cdr3_nt: TGCGCCAGCAGCCACCGGGGACAGGGAGGCAATGAGCAGTTCTTC; cdr3_aa: CASSHRGQGGNEQFF; d_call: TRBD1; cdr3_length: 15; j_call: TRBJ2-1; v_call: TRBV4-3; clone_size: once
cdr3_nt: TGCAGCGTTGAGGGACAGCCACCGAACACTGAAGCTTTCTTT; cdr3_aa: CSVEGQPPNTEAFF; d_call: TRBD1; cdr3_length: 14; j_call: TRBJ1-1; v_call: TRBV29-1; clone_size: NA
cdr3_nt: TGTGCCAGCAGCCCAGGACAGGGGAGGCGCGCCGGGGAGCTGTTTTTT; cdr3_aa: CASSPGQGRRAGELFF; d_call: TRBD1; cdr3_length: 16; j_call: TRBJ2-2; v_call: TRBV5-6; clone_size: few
cdr3_nt: TGTGCCAGCAGCCCAAGGTCGGGGGGGGACACGCAGTATTTT; cdr3_aa: CASSPRSGGDTQYF; d_call: TRBD2; cdr3_length: 14; j_call: TRBJ2-3; v_call: TRBV7-2; clone_size: few
cdr3_nt: TGTGCCAGCAGACAAATAGCGGGGGTTAGCACAGATACGCAGTATTTT; cdr3_aa: CASRQIAGVSTDTQYF; d_call: TRBD2; cdr3_length: 16; j_call: TRBJ2-3; v_call: TRBV2; clone_size: many
cdr3_nt: TGTGGGAACACATTTGGCTACACCTTC; cdr3_aa: CGNTFGYTF; d_call: NA; cdr3_length: 9; j_call: TRBJ1-2; v_call: TRBV27; clone_size: NA
cdr3_nt: TGCGCCAGCAGCTACCGGTGGACCGGGGAGCTGTTTTTT; cdr3_aa: CASSYRWTGELFF; d_call: NA; cdr3_length: 13; j_call: TRBJ2-2; v_call: TRBV5-1; clone_size: NA